The entry that follows covers one TCR beta chain sequence. Its cognate antigen is unknown. Specified treatment: approximately 9-day PBMC culture with coronavirus spike peptide pools or control peptides (ViraFEST assay). According to the study, CD4+ T cells from the unexposed donor were gathered ahead of the COVID-19 pandemic (2011-2018). In the ViraFEST assay, peptide-pool expansion preceded TCR sequencing of expanded clonotypes. PBMCs were cultured at over 1.5 million per well with roughly 9 IU/ml IL-2 and roughly 10 ug/ml peptide pools. Cultured CD4+ T-cell DNA underwent Oncomine TCR Beta short-read sequencing. It was from cultured CD4+ T cells that genomic DNA was extracted. TCRdb reanalysed the PCR reads using MiXCR and keeps one entry per CDR3 protein. The data hold 6,500 to 8,000 distinct CDR3 sequences, with approximately 37% observed a single time. Germline V CDR1 and CDR2: MNHEY, SMNVEV (reference sequence). This CDR3 comprises 15 residues. Trimming removed 5 bases from V and 0 bases from J, with 12 bases in between.

The data stem from a study of vaccination and CD4 T cells after COVID-19. About the study: Spike peptides, overlapping and drawn from SARS-CoV-2, HCoV-NL63, HCoV-OC43 and HCoV-229E, were used to stimulate cells.

What was sequenced was CD4+ T cells from blood, cultured in vitro. This chain uses TRBV27 with TRBJ2-3; D may be TRBD1 or TRBD2 (6 bases each). The sequence was obtained from a human donor in good health. The CDR3 region is CASSLTGTSTDTQYF. In DNA form, the CDR3 reads TGTGCCAGCAGTCTAACAGGGACTAGCACAGATACGCAGTATTTT.